The rows below give T cell receptor beta chains drawn from one sample of a study of blood T cell repertoires in COVID-19. The table came from immunoSEQ multiplex PCR; TCRdb's copy has only in-frame clones and leaves some out. The data show 100,000 to 150,000 clones, 70% to 75% seen once. Source material: peripheral blood. The receptor source for this set is a man between 60 and 75 years old with acute or convalescent COVID-19. The CDR3 runs from the conserved cysteine through the conserved F or W.

v_gene: TRBV29-1; j_gene: TRBJ1-3; CDR3aa: CSVRTGNSGNTIYF
v_gene: TRBV19; j_gene: TRBJ2-7; CDR3aa: CASSIAGGSEQYF
v_gene: TRBV5-6; j_gene: TRBJ2-7; CDR3aa: CASSLDYGTAYEQYF
v_gene: TRBV5-1; j_gene: TRBJ1-1; CDR3aa: CASSPQTGATEAFF
v_gene: TRBV4-1; j_gene: TRBJ2-5; CDR3aa: CASSHGTSSRYQETQYF
v_gene: TRBV9; j_gene: TRBJ1-6; CDR3aa: CASSHPGGSSPLHF
v_gene: TRBV2; j_gene: TRBJ1-5; CDR3aa: CASSGPQGQGYSNQPQHF
v_gene: TRBV4-1; j_gene: TRBJ1-2; CDR3aa: CASSQQGAAGYTF
v_gene: TRBV5-4; j_gene: TRBJ1-2; CDR3aa: CASIRQGASGYTF
v_gene: TRBV19; j_gene: TRBJ1-1; CDR3aa: CASIDVVGSLEAFF
v_gene: TRBV11-1; j_gene: TRBJ2-1; CDR3aa: CASSSWDSDNEQFF
v_gene: TRBV12-1; j_gene: TRBJ1-1; CDR3aa: CASSFGAKTEAFF
v_gene: TRBV5-1; j_gene: TRBJ1-1; CDR3aa: CASSFQTPLDTEAFF
v_gene: TRBV6-5; j_gene: TRBJ1-2; CDR3aa: CASTQIRQNGYTF
v_gene: TRBV10-3; j_gene: TRBJ2-1; CDR3aa: CAISPTGYHDNEQFF
v_gene: TRBV6-6; j_gene: TRBJ2-3; CDR3aa: CASERVSTDTQYF
v_gene: TRBV6-5; j_gene: TRBJ2-6; CDR3aa: CASSRQGAGANVLTF
v_gene: TRBV9; j_gene: TRBJ2-3; CDR3aa: CASSVDWGPADTQYF
v_gene: TRBV5-4; j_gene: TRBJ2-2; CDR3aa: CASSRDLARGVTGELFF
v_gene: TRBV4-1; j_gene: TRBJ1-2; CDR3aa: CASSAGDRGLYGYTF
v_gene: TRBV15; j_gene: TRBJ2-7; CDR3aa: CATSRDRARYEQYF
v_gene: TRBV7-9; j_gene: TRBJ2-5; CDR3aa: CASSLHPQETQYF
v_gene: TRBV6-2/TRBV6-3; j_gene: TRBJ1-1; CDR3aa: CASSRGQATFTAFF
v_gene: TRBV27; j_gene: TRBJ2-3; CDR3aa: CASSFRTQGTDTQYF
v_gene: TRBV29-1; j_gene: TRBJ1-2; CDR3aa: CSVSRGNYGYTF
v_gene: TRBV24-1; j_gene: TRBJ2-3; CDR3aa: CATSDTRQGARDTQYF
v_gene: TRBV6-1; j_gene: TRBJ1-4; CDR3aa: CASSEARVSNEKLFF
v_gene: TRBV2; j_gene: TRBJ2-6; CDR3aa: CASSETRVAGANVLTF
v_gene: TRBV19; j_gene: TRBJ1-1; CDR3aa: CASSTLRKMNTEAFF
v_gene: TRBV7-9; j_gene: TRBJ1-1; CDR3aa: CASSLFGHAPQAFF
v_gene: TRBV7-8; j_gene: TRBJ2-4; CDR3aa: CASSSPGARTKNIQYF
v_gene: TRBV3-1/TRBV3-2; j_gene: TRBJ2-1; CDR3aa: CASSSSGRALFEQFF
v_gene: TRBV5-3; j_gene: TRBJ2-7; CDR3aa: CARSPGLAGVELTYEQYF
v_gene: TRBV29-1; j_gene: TRBJ2-1; CDR3aa: CSVTTGNEQFF
v_gene: TRBV29-1; j_gene: TRBJ2-1; CDR3aa: CSVDQTGTSSIF
v_gene: TRBV19; j_gene: TRBJ2-4; CDR3aa: CASSISPPGAKNIQYF
v_gene: TRBV5-1; j_gene: TRBJ2-3; CDR3aa: CASRRTSGRSGSTDTQYF
v_gene: TRBV29-1; j_gene: TRBJ2-4; CDR3aa: CSVGEGRTGGIQYF
v_gene: TRBV11-3; j_gene: TRBJ2-5; CDR3aa: CASSPPSGRAGETQYF
v_gene: TRBV9; j_gene: TRBJ1-1; CDR3aa: CASSPDRGHEAFF
v_gene: TRBV25-1; j_gene: TRBJ2-2; CDR3aa: CASSAMPGQGSRELFF
v_gene: TRBV7-9; j_gene: TRBJ2-3; CDR3aa: CASSLASGSGGSDTQYF
v_gene: TRBV20-1; j_gene: TRBJ1-2; CDR3aa: CSAEIGGYYTF
v_gene: TRBV27; j_gene: TRBJ1-4; CDR3aa: CASSQQGFPEKLFF
v_gene: TRBV7-6; j_gene: TRBJ2-7; CDR3aa: CASSQAGTGARYEQYF
v_gene: TRBV2; j_gene: TRBJ2-3; CDR3aa: CASSAGAGGPEDTQYF